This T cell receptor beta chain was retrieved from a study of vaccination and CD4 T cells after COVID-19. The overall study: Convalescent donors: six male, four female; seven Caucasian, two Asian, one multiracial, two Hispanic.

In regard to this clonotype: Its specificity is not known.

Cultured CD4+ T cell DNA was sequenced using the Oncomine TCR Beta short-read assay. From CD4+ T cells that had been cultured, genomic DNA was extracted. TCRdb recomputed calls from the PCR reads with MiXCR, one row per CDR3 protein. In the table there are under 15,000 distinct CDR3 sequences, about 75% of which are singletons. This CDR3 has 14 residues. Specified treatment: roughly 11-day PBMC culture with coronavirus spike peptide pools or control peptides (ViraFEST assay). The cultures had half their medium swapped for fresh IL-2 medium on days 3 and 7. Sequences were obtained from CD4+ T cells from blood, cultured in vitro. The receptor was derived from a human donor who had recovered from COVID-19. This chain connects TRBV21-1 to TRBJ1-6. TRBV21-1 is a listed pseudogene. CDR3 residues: CASSNQVGNSPLHF. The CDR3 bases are TGTGCCAGCAGCAATCAGGTAGGAAATTCACCCCTCCACTTT.